These 24 T cell receptor beta chains were sequenced from one sample in a study of vaccination effects on CD4 cells after COVID-19. CD4+ T cells specific for antigen were expanded with viral peptide pools by the ViraFEST assay before sequencing. Following a roughly 9-day culture, CD4+ T cells were purified. None of the vaccinated had previously contracted SARS-CoV-2, and their nucleocapsid antibodies tested negative. Antigens of these TCRs are unknown. TCRdb's table, derived via immunoSEQ multiplex PCR, lists solely in-frame clones and lacks some. This table has some 24,000 clones, 65% to 80% appearing once. Sequenced here: CD4+ T cells from PBMCs cultured with HCoV-NL63 spike peptides, sampled before COVID-19 vaccination. These receptors were collected from a human donor who received a COVID-19 vaccine.

The chain is built from TRBV9 and TRBJ1-2; 7 positions match TRBD1. The germline V gene has CDR1 SGDLS and CDR2 YYNGEE. V gave up 3 bases and J gave up 8 bases; unmatched junction bases: 4. The CDR3 sequence is 12 residues long. The CDR3 here is CASSEQGSGYTF. CDR3 nucleotides: TGTGCCAGCAGCGAACAGGGGAGCGGCTACACCTTC. Based on the CDR3 plus reference TRBV9 and TRBJ1-2, the full variable domain is DSGVTQTPKHLITATGQRVTLRCSPRSGDLSVYWYQQSLDQGLQFLIQYYNGEERAKGNILERFSAQQFPDLHSELNLSSLELGDSALYFCASSEQGSGYTFGSGTRLTVV.

This chain's CDR3 is CASSEGQGMTGYTF. The CDR3, as DNA: TGTGCCAGCAGTGAGGGGCAGGGGATGACGGGCTACACCTTC. This chain connects TRBV6-4 to TRBJ1-2; perhaps TRBD1 as D (6 bases). V lost 3 bases, J lost 8 bases, and 16 bases lay in between. This CDR3 is 14 amino acids long. Germline assignment: CDR1 MRHNA and CDR2 SNTAGT.

The chain joins TRBV10-1 to TRBJ1-4, with a possible D match to TRBD1 (5 bases). Deletions cut 8 bases from V and 3 bases from J, with 7 bases between. This CDR3 is 12 amino acids long. Per germline, CDR1 WNHNN and CDR2 SYGVQD (reference sequence). The CDR3 sequence: CASGDSNEKLFF. The CDR3 DNA reads TGCGCCAGCGGGGACTCTAATGAAAAACTGTTTTTT.

V usage is TRBV3-1 (or the pseudogene TRBV3-2) and J usage is TRBJ2-1; 14 bases are a match to TRBD2. V shed 3 bases, J shed 0 bases, and the junction held 7 bases outside the gene matches. Germline CDR1 and CDR2: LGHDT and YNNKEL (reference sequence). This CDR3 is built from 19 residues. The CDR3 loop is CASSQAGTSGGRSYNEQFF. CDR3 bases: TGTGCCAGCAGCCAGGCCGGGACTAGCGGGGGTCGCTCCTACAATGAGCAGTTCTTC.

This chain uses TRBV7-2 with TRBJ1-2, with a weak D call TRBD1 (5 bases). From germline, CDR1 is SGHTA and CDR2 FQGNSA. V was shortened by 1 base and J by 2 bases, with 8 bases between the two germline ends. This CDR3 has 14 amino acids. Here the CDR3 reads CASSLEGNNYGYTF. The DNA for the CDR3 is TGTGCCAGCAGCTTAGAGGGGAACAACTATGGCTACACCTTC.

This clone has only a few counts. This rearrangement joins TRBV18 to TRBJ1-1; TRBD1 is a possible D gene (6 bases). Germline CDR1 and CDR2: KGHSH and LQKENI. The CDR3 has 13 amino acids. V was clipped by 9 bases and J by 7 bases, with 18 bases between them. The CDR3 spells CASKTGSYSEAFF. In DNA form, the CDR3 reads TGTGCCAGTAAGACAGGATCATATAGTGAAGCTTTCTTT.

The chain carries TRBV4-2 and TRBJ2-7, with D uncertain. Germline V gene lookup returns CDR1 LGHNA and CDR2 YNFKEQ. CDR3 length equals 13 residues. Trimming took 0 bases from V and 3 from J, leaving 6 bases between them. The CDR3 DNA reads TGTGCCAGCAGCCAAGATGTGAACTACGAGCAGTACTTC. Translating gives CASSQDVNYEQYF.

This chain connects TRBV6-1 to TRBJ2-4; no clear D gene. This CDR3 contains 14 residues. V was trimmed by 1 base and J by 0 bases, leaving 4 bases between them. Germline V gives CDR1 MNHNS, CDR2 SASEGT. CDR3 amino acids: CASSEVRAKNIQYF. The CDR3 DNA reads TGTGCCAGCAGTGAAGTTAGAGCCAAAAACATTCAGTACTTC.

The count of this clone is one. As DNA, the CDR3 is TGTGCCAGCAGCTTATCGGGGGACAATGAGCAGTTCTTC. This sequence encodes CASSLSGDNEQFF. The J gene is TRBJ2-1, the V gene TRBV11-3, with D tentatively TRBD2 (6 bases). The CDR3 spans 13 residues. Trimming stripped 2 bases from V and 5 bases from J, with 7 bases between. In germline, CDR1 is SGHNT, CDR2 YENEEA.

The DNA for the CDR3 is TGTGCCAGCAGGCTCGGAGCGAGCAATCAGCCCCAGCATTTT. Translated, it gives CASRLGASNQPQHF. V is TRBV7-8 and J is TRBJ1-5; D remains ambiguous. This CDR3 contains 14 residues. V lost 6 bases and J lost 1, with 10 bases in between. The germline V gene has CDR1 SGHVS and CDR2 FQNEAQ. Full variable domain (rest looked up from reference TRBV7-8 and TRBJ1-5): GAGVSQSPRYKVAKRGQDVALRCDPISGHVSLFWYQQALGQGPEFLTYFQNEAQLDKSGLPSDRFFAERPEGSVSTLKIQRTQQEDSAVYLCASRLGASNQPQHFGDGTRLSIL.

The CDR3 DNA reads as TGTGCCAGCAGTGACTCGTCTGAAAAACTGTTTTTT. As protein: CASSDSSEKLFF. The rearrangement links TRBV2 to TRBJ1-4; no firm D call. Trimming left V 3 bases short and J 7 bases short, with 6 bases between. CDR3 length: 12 amino acids. From germline, CDR1 is SNHLY and CDR2 FYNNEI.

The J gene is TRBJ2-5, the V gene TRBV28; D remains ambiguous. The V and J ends lost 6 bases and 2 bases respectively, with 7 bases between them. Germline lookup yields CDR1 MDHEN and CDR2 SYDVKM. This CDR3 is 12 amino acids long. The CDR3 sequence: CASSLTQETQYF. DNA for the CDR3: TGTGCCAGCAGCCTCACTCAAGAGACCCAGTACTTC.

The rearrangement links TRBV9 to TRBJ1-1, with D perhaps matching TRBD1 (6 bases). This CDR3 region has 15 residues. V shed 0 bases and J shed 4 bases, with 13 bases lying between them. CDR1 is SGDLS, CDR2 YYNGEE, per germline. The CDR3 sequence is CASSVAGAGGTEAFF. The CDR3, as DNA: TGTGCCAGCAGCGTAGCAGGGGCTGGAGGCACTGAAGCTTTCTTT.

J is TRBJ2-5 and V is TRBV25-1; the match to TRBD2 covers 8 bases. The CDR3 extends over 14 amino acids. Losses at the gene ends were 2 bases for V and 1 base for J; bases not matched to a gene: 0. Germline V gene data show CDR1 as MGHDK and CDR2 as SYGVNS. The CDR3, as DNA: TGTGCCAGCAGTGAAGGACTAGCCCAAGAGACCCAGTACTTC. Protein product: CASSEGLAQETQYF.

V and J are TRBV27 and TRBJ2-5; D may be TRBD1 (6 bases). The CDR3 loop spans 14 amino acids. Germline V gives CDR1 MNHEY, CDR2 SMNVEV (reference sequence). The V end was cut by 3 bases, the J end by 3 bases, with 11 bases between. As DNA, the CDR3 is TGTGCCAGCAGTTTCAGGGGAGCCAAAGAGACCCAGTACTTC. Translation: CASSFRGAKETQYF.

The chain carries TRBV7-9 and TRBJ1-2; 7 nucleotides align to TRBD1. CDR1 and CDR2 (germline): SEHNR, FQNEAQ (reference sequence). Germline trimming cut 4 bases from V and 1 base from J; bases unmatched to any gene: 6. The CDR3 has 15 residues. The CDR3, as DNA: TGTGCCAGCAGCTGGGGGACAGTTAGTAACTATGGCTACACCTTC. As protein: CASSWGTVSNYGYTF. Full variable domain (remainder filled in from reference TRBV7-9 and TRBJ1-2): DTGVSQNPRHKITKRGQNVTFRCDPISEHNRLYWYRQTLGQGPEFLTYFQNEAQLEKSRLLSDRFSAERPKGSFSTLEIQRTEQGDSAMYLCASSWGTVSNYGYTFGSGTRLTVV.

The chain combines TRBV19 with TRBJ2-7; D not resolved. Trimming removed 7 bases at V and 2 bases at J, with 15 bases between. The CDR3 length is 14 residues. Germline CDR1 LNHDA, CDR2 SQIVND (reference sequence). CDR3 residues: CASKEKGLAYEQYF. The CDR3, as DNA: TGTGCCAGTAAAGAGAAGGGTTTGGCCTACGAGCAGTACTTC.

The CDR3 nucleotides read TGTGCCAGCAGTTTCCGGAGGTTTGGCTATGGCTACACCTTC. The encoded protein is CASSFRRFGYGYTF. V and J are TRBV28 and TRBJ1-2; D gene ambiguous. Germline V gene sequence: CDR1 MDHEN, CDR2 SYDVKM. Trimming took off 3 bases at V and 4 bases at J, with 12 bases between the two ends. The CDR3 contains 14 residues.

The chain employs TRBV11-2 and TRBJ2-2; D not certain. Germline CDR1 reads SGHAT; CDR2 reads FQNNGV. Trimming shortened V by 5 bases and J by 0 bases, and 10 bases separated the two germline ends. The CDR3 consists of 15 residues. The CDR3 sequence: CASSRLNTNTGELFF. In DNA, the CDR3 is TGTGCCAGCAGCCGATTAAATACGAACACCGGGGAGCTGTTTTTT. The whole variable domain, filled in from reference TRBV11-2 and TRBJ2-2, reads EAGVAQSPRYKIIEKRQSVAFWCNPISGHATLYWYQQILGQGPKLLIQFQNNGVVDDSQLPKDRFSAERLKGVDSTLKIQPAKLEDSAVYLCASSRLNTNTGELFFGEGSRLTVL.

The CDR3 DNA is TGTGCCAGCAGTGTGGGAGGAAACCAGCCCCAGCATTTT. Encoded protein: CASSVGGNQPQHF. This chain links TRBV2 with TRBJ1-5; unclear D gene. Trimming removed 4 bases at V and 7 bases at J, with 11 bases between. CDR1 is SNHLY and CDR2 is FYNNEI in the germline V gene. This CDR3 region has 13 residues.

CDR3: CASSIEGREGVYNEQFF. The CDR3 DNA reads as TGTGCCAGTAGTATAGAAGGACGGGAGGGTGTGTACAATGAGCAGTTCTTC. The chain uses TRBV19 and TRBJ2-1; TRBD2 agrees at 8 bases. Germline V gives CDR1 LNHDA, CDR2 SQIVND (reference sequence). The CDR3 runs to 17 residues. After removal of 0 bases from V and 4 bases from J, the junction contained 8 bases not matched to a gene.

The chain employs TRBV30 and TRBJ2-5; D might be TRBD2 (6 bases). Germline V gene lookup returns CDR1 GTSNPN and CDR2 SVGIG (reference sequence). The length of the CDR3 is 14 residues. Between the trimmed V and J ends, which lost 3 bases and 5 bases, there was a span of 16 bases. CDR3: CAWSRYGGRETQYF. CDR3 bases: TGTGCCTGGAGCAGGTACGGAGGGCGGGAGACCCAGTACTTC.

The V and J genes are TRBV5-1 and TRBJ1-4; TRBD1 agrees at 10 bases. Per the germline V gene, CDR1 is SGHRS and CDR2 is YFSETQ. The ends lost 4 bases at V and 1 base at J; junction bases unmatched: 1. CDR3 length: 15 residues. The CDR3 sequence: CASSGQGVTNEKLFF. The CDR3 nucleotides read TGCGCCAGCAGCGGACAGGGGGTAACTAATGAAAAACTGTTTTTT.

V usage is TRBV14 and J usage is TRBJ2-1, with D possibly being TRBD2 (6 bases). The V end lost 0 bases, the J end lost 9 bases, and 9 bases lay between the germline ends. From germline, CDR1 is SGHDN and CDR2 FVKESK. CDR3 size: 13 residues. CDR3: CASSQDGGLEQFF. In DNA form, the CDR3 reads TGTGCCAGCAGCCAAGACGGGGGACTTGAGCAGTTCTTC.